This TCR beta chain originates from a study of cytomegalovirus exposure and HLA in healthy donors. The PCR used 60 Vbeta and 13 Jbeta primers. TCRdb's table, derived via immunoSEQ multiplex PCR, lists solely in-frame clones and lacks some. The sample carries roughly 190,000 clones, about 80% recorded once. Concerning this clone: Its antigen is unknown.

Germline V CDR1 and CDR2: SGHTS, YDEGEE. V lost 0 bases and J lost 5, with 14 bases in between. This CDR3 has 15 amino acids. The study's findings and limits: CMV serostatus was the sole immune exposure information available.

The receptor was isolated from a woman aged 50 to 65 in good health and CMV-seropositive. The rearrangement uses TRBV5-8 and TRBJ1-1, with a possible D match to TRBD1 (5 bases). The sequenced material came from PBMCs. Here the CDR3 reads CASSLEGGELTEAFF. Here the CDR3 DNA reads TGTGCCAGCAGCTTGGAAGGAGGGGAGTTAACTGAAGCTTTCTTT.